A selection of T cell receptor beta chains follows, all from one sample in a study of T cells in Graves' hyperthyroidism and ophthalmopathy. TCRdb redid the calling of the multiplex PCR reads with MiXCR, one entry per CDR3 protein. This sample yields 800,000 or so distinct CDR3 sequences, of which roughly 37% are seen a single time; 7% to 10% belongs to the top ten. What was sequenced was blood. These receptors all stem from a man between 18 and 35 years old with Graves' hyperthyroidism. Each CDR3 is given with its conserved first and last residue. The D gene is left open where the match is weak. Clone sizes are given selectively: once, few, many, or a class where the clone is expanded.

>NA|TRBJ2-7|NA|TRBV7-9
CASSQVEGEYEQYF
TGTGCCAGCAGCCAAGTCGAGGGGGAATACGAGCAGTACTTC
>many|TRBJ2-7|TRBD2|TRBV10-3
CAMSLPREPDEQYF
TGTGCCATGAGCTTGCCGCGGGAGCCCGACGAGCAGTACTTC
>many|TRBJ1-1|NA|TRBV12-3/TRBV12-4
CASRDQHQNTEAFF
TGTGCCAGCAGGGACCAACACCAGAACACTGAAGCTTTCTTT
>few|TRBJ2-7|NA|TRBV2
CASSEGGLSYEQYF
TGTGCCAGCAGTGAAGGGGGACTGTCCTACGAGCAGTACTTC
>many|TRBJ1-2|NA|TRBV5-1
CASSLDLVEGYTF
TGCGCCAGCAGCTTGGATTTGGTGGAAGGCTACACCTTC
>NA|TRBJ2-1|NA|TRBV15
CATSRDHHEQFF
TGTGCCACCAGCAGAGATCATCATGAGCAGTTCTTC
>NA|TRBJ1-2|NA|TRBV9
CASSREQGINQANYGYTF
TGTGCCAGCAGCCGAGAACAGGGTATCAACCAAGCTAACTATGGCTACACCTTC
>NA|TRBJ1-1|NA|TRBV6-1
CASSVLGTVEAFF
TGTGCCAGCAGTGTTTTAGGGACTGTTGAAGCTTTCTTT
>many|TRBJ1-1|TRBD1|TRBV20-1
CSARHTGGGTEAFF
TGCAGTGCTAGACATACAGGGGGAGGCACTGAAGCTTTCTTT
>many|TRBJ1-2|NA|TRBV9
CASEGLHYGYTF
TGTGCCAGCGAGGGACTACACTATGGCTACACCTTC
>few|TRBJ2-7|NA|TRBV20-1
CSVLPGLSEQYF
TGCAGTGTACTTCCGGGACTTTCCGAGCAGTACTTC
>NA|TRBJ1-4|NA|TRBV7-2
CAWSVGTFGEKLFF
TGTGCCTGGAGTGTCGGGACATTCGGAGAAAAACTGTTTTTT
>NA|TRBJ2-7|TRBD2|TRBV7-9
CASSPSLAGSSYEQYF
TGTGCCAGCAGCCCCTCGCTAGCGGGGAGCTCCTACGAGCAGTACTTC
>many|TRBJ2-5|NA|TRBV7-9
CASSPQRQETQYF
TGTGCCAGCAGCCCCCAGCGGCAAGAGACCCAGTACTTC
>NA|TRBJ2-7|NA|TRBV7-9
CASSSSGIRQYEQYF
TGTGCCAGCAGCTCCTCTGGAATCCGGCAGTACGAGCAGTACTTC
>NA|TRBJ2-7|TRBD1|TRBV2
CASSEAGTGVNEQYF
TGTGCCAGCAGTGAAGCGGGGACAGGGGTGAACGAGCAGTACTTC
>NA|TRBJ2-7|TRBD1|TRBV3-1
CASSDPGTGTYVQYF
TGTGCCAGCAGCGATCCCGGGACAGGCACCTACGTGCAGTACTTC
>NA|TRBJ2-5|NA|TRBV15
CASSLSQGQETQYF
TGTGCCAGCAGTTTATCCCAGGGGCAAGAGACCCAGTACTTC
>NA|TRBJ2-3|TRBD1|TRBV6-5
CASTPTGEDTQYF
TGTGCCAGCACTCCGACAGGGGAGGATACGCAGTATTTT
>many|TRBJ2-7|TRBD1|TRBV19
CASSPGTGQDEQYF
TGTGCCAGTAGCCCCGGGACAGGGCAGGACGAGCAGTACTTC
>NA|TRBJ1-1|NA|TRBV12-3/TRBV12-4
CASSLSGPAAFF
NA
>NA|TRBJ2-7|NA|TRBV9
CASSPAPVPYEQYF
TGTGCCAGCTCACCCGCCCCCGTCCCCTACGAGCAGTACTTC
>NA|TRBJ2-7|NA|TRBV20-1
CSASTGNNYEQYF
TGCAGTGCTAGCACCGGGAATAACTACGAGCAGTACTTC
>few|TRBJ2-7|TRBD1|TRBV11-3
CASSPPTGDYEQYF
TGTGCCAGCAGCCCGCCGACAGGGGATTACGAGCAGTACTTC
>NA|TRBJ2-3|TRBD2|TRBV2
CASSDRLAGADTQYF
TGTGCCAGCAGTGATAGACTAGCGGGAGCAGATACGCAGTATTTT
>few|TRBJ1-3|NA|TRBV9
CASSQIIGAGNTIYF
TGTGCCAGCAGCCAAATCATAGGCGCTGGAAACACCATATATTTT
>few|TRBJ2-5|NA|TRBV10-3
CASSYVAGTPKETQYF
TGTGCCAGCAGTTACGTAGCCGGGACACCAAAAGAGACCCAGTACTTC